This T cell receptor beta chain was recovered during a study of cytomegalovirus exposure and HLA in healthy donors. Study-wide points: According to the study, roughly 180 TCR beta chains were cytomegalovirus-associated. Reportedly, cytomegalovirus status was diagnosed with high sensitivity and specificity.

PCR amplification relied on 60 Vbeta primers (plus 13 Jbeta primers). Here immunoSEQ multiplex PCR was the method, and the copy in TCRdb shows in-frame clones only, minus some. Of under 80,000 clones listed, just under 75% are singletons. About this clone: The antigen is unknown.

Between the trimmed V and J ends, which lost 5 bases and 4 bases, there was a span of 18 bases. Germline values: CDR1 SGHTA, CDR2 FQGNSA. This CDR3 spans 15 amino acids. The sequenced material came from PBMCs. The TCR sequence derives from a woman aged 25 to 39 in good health and CMV-seronegative. The gene calls are TRBV7-2 and TRBJ2-7; no reliable D call. In nucleotides, the CDR3 is TGTGCCAGCAGCCAACAAGTGACTTCCCCGTACGAGCAGTACGTC. Amino acid sequence: CASSQQVTSPYEQYV.